The 17 T cell receptor beta chains below come from one sample, sequenced in a study of blood T cell repertoires in COVID-19. Assay: immunoSEQ multiplex PCR; the TCRdb copy retains only in-frame clones and omits some. In the table there are 150,000 to 200,000 clones, about 82% of which are singletons. The sample consisted of peripheral blood. These receptors came from a woman younger than 45 with acute or convalescent COVID-19.

The gene calls are TRBV7-2 and TRBJ2-1; 8 bases map to TRBD2. The V gene's germline CDR1 is SGHTA and CDR2 FQGNSA. V lost 5 bases to trimming and J lost 4 bases; unmatched junction nucleotides: 7. CDR3 length equals 15 residues. CDR3 in amino acids: CASSPGLGNYNEQFF. For the CDR3, the DNA is TGTGCCAGCAGCCCGGGACTAGGGAATTACAATGAGCAGTTCTTC.

CDR3 sequence reads: CAWSSRGRGGEAFF. CDR3 sequence (DNA): TGTGCCTGGAGCTCGAGAGGCCGAGGGGGTGAAGCTTTCTTT. This sequence joins TRBV30 and TRBJ1-1; D is possibly TRBD1 (6 bases). The V end lost 3 bases, the J end lost 7 bases, and 18 bases lay between the germline ends. Germline assignment: CDR1 GTSNPN and CDR2 SVGIG (reference sequence). The CDR3 runs to 14 residues.

In DNA form, the CDR3 reads TGTGCCACCAGTGATTCGGGACAGGGAATGTCGAACACTGAAGCTTTCTTT. As protein: CATSDSGQGMSNTEAFF. The chain links TRBV24-1 to TRBJ1-1; the match to TRBD1 covers 9 bases. J lost 1 base, V lost 2 bases, and 7 bases had no gene match. Germline V gene lookup returns CDR1 KGHDR and CDR2 SFDVKD. This CDR3 contains 17 residues.

CDR3 in DNA: TGTGCCAGTAGTATGTTCCCTAGCGGGGGTTCGGATGAGCAGTTCTTC. Translating gives CASSMFPSGGSDEQFF. This sequence joins TRBV19 and TRBJ2-1; 10 bases fit TRBD2. Germline CDR1 is LNHDA and CDR2 is SQIVND (reference sequence). CDR3 length: 16 amino acids. V gave up 3 bases and J gave up 8 bases; unmatched junction bases: 10.

The chain links TRBV9 to TRBJ2-1; 8 bases are a match to TRBD2. There are 17 residues in the CDR3. The V gene end was trimmed by 0 bases and the J gene end by 7 bases; junction bases not matched to a gene: 12. Per germline, CDR1 SGDLS and CDR2 YYNGEE. The CDR3 loop reads CASSVDGGSGIRNEQFF. CDR3 sequence (DNA): TGTGCCAGCAGCGTAGACGGGGGTAGCGGGATACGAAATGAGCAGTTCTTC.

The chain uses TRBV4-3 and TRBJ1-2; D might be TRBD1 (6 bases). Deletions cut 3 bases from V and 12 bases from J, with 17 bases between. Germline lookup yields CDR1 LGHNA and CDR2 YSLEER. The CDR3 runs to 13 residues. In nucleotides, the CDR3 is TGCGCCAGCAGCCAGGGAGGGGTTCAGGGGAACACCTTC. This encodes CASSQGGVQGNTF.

The chain employs TRBV4-1 and TRBJ1-2; 9 nucleotides agree with TRBD1. CDR3 length: 15 amino acids. V shed 3 bases and J 6 bases; nucleotides not matched to a gene: 8. Per the germline V gene, CDR1 is MGHRA and CDR2 is YSYEKL. The CDR3: CASSHRQGGTDGYTF. The CDR3 coding sequence is TGCGCCAGCAGCCACCGACAGGGGGGAACGGATGGCTACACCTTC.

V usage is TRBV7-2 and J usage is TRBJ2-3, with 13 bases aligning to TRBD2. The V segment lost 3 bases and the J segment 4 bases; nucleotides outside the gene matches: 10. The length of the CDR3 is 18 residues. CDR1 SGHTA and CDR2 FQGNSA come from the germline V gene. The CDR3 bases are TGTGCCAGCAGCTTTCGGACTAGCGGGGGAGCGGGTGCAGATACGCAGTATTTT. As protein: CASSFRTSGGAGADTQYF.

The chain has TRBV7-9 and TRBJ2-5; D may be TRBD1 (6 bases). From germline, CDR1 is SEHNR and CDR2 FQNEAQ (reference sequence). Between the trimmed V and J ends, which lost 2 bases and 7 bases, there was a span of 14 bases. The CDR3 loop spans 14 amino acids. CDR3 protein: CASSLLGLGGTQYF. The CDR3 bases are TGTGCCAGCAGCTTACTAGGTCTAGGGGGGACCCAGTACTTC.

In its sample, this clone ranks as large. V gene TRBV30 combines with J gene TRBJ2-2; the D gene is possibly TRBD1 (6 bases). The CDR3 consists of 15 residues. The germline V gene has CDR1 GTSNPN and CDR2 SVGIG (reference sequence). The V and J ends lost 2 bases and 5 bases respectively, with 15 bases between them. CDR3 sequence: CAWSTPDRNTGELFF. The CDR3 DNA is TGTGCCTGGAGTACCCCTGACAGGAATACCGGGGAGCTGTTTTTT.

The V and J genes are TRBV27 and TRBJ2-3, with 8 bases that match TRBD2. J was trimmed by 11 bases and V by 6 bases; bases with no gene match: 16. The CDR3 is 15 amino acids. The germline gives CDR1 MNHEY, CDR2 SMNVEV (reference sequence). The CDR3 loop reads CASSYRGSGGREQYF. CDR3 DNA: TGTGCCAGCAGCTACCGCGGGAGCGGGGGCAGGGAGCAGTATTTT.

The rearrangement links TRBV7-2 to TRBJ2-1, with D possibly TRBD2 on 5 matching bases. This CDR3 comprises 13 residues. Trimming removed 2 bases from V and 9 bases from J, with 11 bases in between. CDR1 is SGHTA, CDR2 FQGNSA, per germline. The CDR3 nucleotides are TGTGCCAGCAGCTTACTCGAACGGGGTGAGCAGTTCTTC. Encoded protein: CASSLLERGEQFF.

The chain joins TRBV6-5 to TRBJ1-3; unclear D gene. The germline V and J ends were trimmed by 7 bases and 1 base, with 8 bases remaining between them. The CDR3 contains 13 residues. The germline V gene encodes CDR1 MNHEY and CDR2 SVGAGI. The CDR3 DNA reads as TGTGCCAGCACCGGGGAATCTGGAAACACCATATATTTT. Translation gives CASTGESGNTIYF.

Here the CDR3 reads CASSIETTGGTDTQYF. CDR3 nucleotide sequence: TGTGCCAGTAGTATAGAAACCACAGGAGGCACAGATACGCAGTATTTT. The V gene is TRBV19, the J gene TRBJ2-3, with D possibly being TRBD1 (5 bases). Germline-derived CDR1 and CDR2 are LNHDA and SQIVND (reference sequence). This CDR3 is built from 16 residues. V was pared by 0 bases and J by 1 base, with 11 bases between.

The chain has TRBV11-2 and TRBJ1-2; D is perhaps TRBD1 (6 bases). Trimming cost V 5 bases and J 3 bases, with 16 bases left between them. Germline CDR1 and CDR2: SGHAT and FQNNGV. This CDR3 spans 15 amino acids. This chain's CDR3 is CASSPAGGADYGYTF. CDR3 sequence (DNA): TGTGCCAGCAGCCCAGCGGGGGGGGCGGACTATGGCTACACCTTC.

This clone was seen a few times. The V and J genes are TRBV30 and TRBJ1-2, with 8 bases that match TRBD1. The CDR3 spans 15 residues. Germline lookup yields CDR1 GTSNPN and CDR2 SVGIG (reference sequence). With 3 bases clipped from V and 4 bases from J, the junction kept 10 bases outside the gene matches. The CDR3, as DNA: TGTGCCTGGAGCTCGGACAGGGCAGGAACCTATGGCTACACCTTC. It encodes CAWSSDRAGTYGYTF. Full variable domain (outside the CDR3, taken from reference TRBV30 and TRBJ1-2): SQTIHQWPATLVQPVGSPLSLECTVEGTSNPNLYWYRQAAGRGLQLLFYSVGIGQISSEVPQNLSASRPQDRQFILSSKKLLLSDSGFYLCAWSSDRAGTYGYTFGSGTRLTVV.

This CDR3 reads CATSRGAKNTEAFF. The DNA of the CDR3 is TGTGCCACCAGCAGGGGAGCTAAGAACACTGAAGCTTTCTTT. This chain connects TRBV15 to TRBJ1-1; unclear D gene. Germline assignment: CDR1 LNHNV and CDR2 YYDKDF (reference sequence). The V end was cut by 3 bases, the J end by 1 base, with 9 bases between. The CDR3 covers 14 residues.